This is a list of T cell receptor beta chains from one sample in a study of cytomegalovirus exposure and HLA in healthy donors. The protocol was immunoSEQ multiplex PCR, while the TCRdb copy is restricted to in-frame clones and leaves out a portion. This table has fewer than 120,000 clones, around 87% appearing once. The sample taken for sequencing was PBMCs. These receptors all stem from a woman in her thirties in good health and CMV-seropositive. CDR3s include the opening cysteine and the closing phenylalanine or tryptophan.

>TRBV30
CAWSRGSNQPQHF
>TRBV6-1
CASSKGGTGAGELFF
>TRBV14
CASSRQGNTEAFF
>TRBV4-3
CASSLDSAGPQHF
>TRBV29-1
CSVRMTGARNEQYF
>TRBV5-1
CASSLRVGNTGELFF
>TRBV7-9
CASSPSGGGFHEQYF
>TRBV6-6
CASNTEYSGNTIYF
>TRBV6-1
CASRAWGIYGYTF
>TRBV5-1
CASSIGLAGVQETQYF
>TRBV19
CASRQKGANVLTF
>TRBV4-2
CASSQTLDPFYEQYF
>TRBV11-3
CADPSTSGFSSYEQYF
>TRBV19
CASSISRDAAYEQYF
>TRBV11-2
CASSPGTPGYGYTF
>TRBV30
CAWSEERQGLGYTF
>TRBV5-6
CASSGTSGISEQYF
>TRBV4-1
CASSLGVDQPQHF
>TRBV6-1
CAYGGGEGYEQYF
>TRBV29-1
CSAVQGLGYEQYF
>TRBV5-1
CASSLEIPTGAHYTF
>TRBV23-1
CASSQSGGSFGVNSPLHF
>TRBV7-7
CASSLIQGVDQYF
>TRBV18
CASSPAGFSGDYEQYF
>TRBV5-1
CASSFDPRIAGVGNTQYF
>TRBV7-3
CASSLNSQGIDTQYF
>TRBV9
CASSVGGFDSPLHF
>TRBV5-6
CASSLGDYQPQHF
>TRBV2
CASSVYGQGSGYTF
>TRBV12-5
CASGSGVGGPPGELFF
>TRBV5-1
CASSLGEGVSEQYF
>TRBV6-1
CASSHSYEQYF
>TRBV5-1
CASSFGQTSTDTQYF
>TRBV4-1
CASSAITGETQYF
>TRBV5-6
CASSPVGRSYEQYF
>TRBV7-6
CASSPRTGVGNTIYF
>TRBV10-2
CATDSDNEQFF
>TRBV2
CASSDSLGTGRGTQYF
>TRBV15
CATRGSSYEQYF
>TRBV29-1
CSVWGGGHNEQFF